This entry lists 30 T cell receptor beta chains sequenced from one sample in a study of blood T cell repertoires in COVID-19. Repertoires were generated with immunoSEQ multiplex PCR, while TCRdb's copy carries only in-frame clones and drops some. In the table there are 280,000 or so clones, about 88% of which are singletons. The sample taken for sequencing was peripheral blood. These receptor sequences come from a woman aged 60-70 years with acute or convalescent COVID-19.

This sequence joins TRBV10-3 and TRBJ1-2; D gene ambiguous. The V and J ends lost 6 bases and 0 bases respectively, with 5 bases between them. CDR3 length: 12 amino acids. CDR1 and CDR2 from the germline V gene are ENHRY and SYGVKD. DNA of the CDR3: TGTGCCATCAGCACAACTAACTATGGCTACACCTTC. It specifies CAISTTNYGYTF.

V usage is TRBV4-1 and J usage is TRBJ2-5, with 10 bases that match TRBD2. CDR1 is MGHRA and CDR2 is YSYEKL in the germline V gene. The CDR3 sequence is 16 residues long. The V segment lost 1 base and the J segment 1 base; nucleotides outside the gene matches: 3. CDR3 sequence reads: CASSQVLAGVQETQYF. The CDR3 bases are TGCGCCAGCAGCCAAGTTCTAGCGGGAGTCCAAGAGACCCAGTACTTC.

V usage is TRBV2 and J usage is TRBJ1-1; 8 nucleotides match TRBD1. The trim removed 6 bases at V and 6 bases at J, leaving 12 bases unmatched. The CDR3 is 15 residues long. Germline V gives CDR1 SNHLY, CDR2 FYNNEI. The CDR3 here is CASRMRGQVGAEAFF. The CDR3 region has the DNA TGTGCCAGCAGGATGAGGGGACAGGTTGGGGCTGAAGCTTTCTTT.

The CDR3 nucleotides read TGTGCCAGCAGTTCCGGGGAAACGGGGGAGCAGTACTTC. Its protein is CASSSGETGEQYF. The chain combines TRBV27 with TRBJ2-7, with D perhaps matching TRBD2 (5 bases). Germline V gives CDR1 MNHEY, CDR2 SMNVEV (reference sequence). The CDR3 is made up of 13 amino acids. V was trimmed by 4 bases and J by 7 bases, leaving 14 bases between them.

The rearrangement uses TRBV6-5 and TRBJ1-1, with TRBD1 matching over 7 bases. The CDR3 runs 15 residues. V lost 6 bases to trimming and J lost 4 bases; unmatched junction nucleotides: 11. Germline V CDR1 and CDR2: MNHEY, SVGAGI. The CDR3 reads CASRGVQGRSTEAFF. The CDR3 coding sequence is TGTGCCAGCAGGGGCGTACAGGGGAGAAGCACTGAAGCTTTCTTT.

The chain links TRBV2 to TRBJ1-2; maybe TRBD1 (5 bases). CDR3 length: 16 residues. V lost 5 bases and J 4 bases, leaving 20 bases between the germline ends. Germline V CDR1 and CDR2: SNHLY, FYNNEI. The CDR3 DNA is TGTGCCAGCAGTCCTCGGAAGGCAGGGAACCTCTATGGCTACACCTTC. Translation: CASSPRKAGNLYGYTF.

V usage is TRBV7-9 and J usage is TRBJ1-3; a possible D gene is TRBD1 (6 bases). Germline V gene data show CDR1 as SEHNR and CDR2 as FQNEAQ (reference sequence). V was shortened by 5 bases and J by 0 bases, with 14 bases between the two germline ends. The CDR3 extends over 16 amino acids. CDR3 sequence reads: CASSAAGASSGNTIYF. The CDR3 DNA sequence: TGTGCCAGCAGCGCAGCAGGGGCCAGCTCTGGAAACACCATATATTTT.

J is TRBJ2-1 and V is TRBV4-1, with 8 bases lining up with TRBD2. This CDR3 has 16 amino acids. Germline V lookup: CDR1 MGHRA, CDR2 YSYEKL. Trimming removed 0 bases from V and 8 bases from J; junction bases left unmatched: 9. The CDR3 region is CASSQEMTSAWDEQFF. CDR3 coding DNA: TGCGCCAGCAGCCAAGAAATGACTAGCGCCTGGGATGAGCAGTTCTTC.

V and J are TRBV6-5 and TRBJ2-5, with TRBD1 matching over 7 bases. This CDR3 has 15 residues. With 5 bases clipped from V and 4 bases from J, the junction kept 10 bases outside the gene matches. In germline, CDR1 is MNHEY, CDR2 SVGAGI. CDR3: CASSPPTGMVETQYF. The CDR3 nucleotides read TGTGCCAGCAGTCCTCCGACAGGGATGGTAGAGACCCAGTACTTC.

This clone was detected only once. This chain uses TRBV7-8 with TRBJ2-1; 11 nucleotides agree with TRBD2. CDR3 length: 16 residues. Germline assignment: CDR1 SGHVS and CDR2 FQNEAQ. Germline trimming cut 1 base from V and 7 bases from J; bases unmatched to any gene: 6. This CDR3 is CASSLVASGGRNEQFF. The CDR3 nucleotides read TGTGCCAGCAGCTTAGTGGCTAGCGGGGGGCGAAATGAGCAGTTCTTC.

The chain couples TRBV11-2 to TRBJ2-5; weak D call: TRBD1 (5 bases). Germline CDR1 reads SGHAT; CDR2 reads FQNNGV. V dropped 0 bases and J dropped 2 bases, with 13 bases sitting between them. The CDR3 is 16 amino acids. In nucleotides, the CDR3 is TGTGCCAGCAGCTTAGATCAGGGTGCATCACAAGAGACCCAGTACTTC. It codes for CASSLDQGASQETQYF. The variable domain in full, with the rest retrieved from reference TRBV11-2 and TRBJ2-5, is EAGVAQSPRYKIIEKRQSVAFWCNPISGHATLYWYQQILGQGPKLLIQFQNNGVVDDSQLPKDRFSAERLKGVDSTLKIQPAKLEDSAVYLCASSLDQGASQETQYFGPGTRLLVL.

This chain uses TRBV5-1 with TRBJ2-1, with a tentative D call TRBD2 (5 bases). The CDR3 has 15 amino acids. Trimming took 6 bases from V and 0 from J, leaving 13 bases between them. Germline V lookup: CDR1 SGHRS, CDR2 YFSETQ. The CDR3 nucleotides are TGCGCCAGCACCTCAGACGGGAACTCCTACAATGAGCAGTTCTTC. Protein product: CASTSDGNSYNEQFF. The variable domain in full, with the rest retrieved from reference TRBV5-1 and TRBJ2-1, is KAGVTQTPRYLIKTRGQQVTLSCSPISGHRSVSWYQQTPGQGLQFLFEYFSETQRNKGNFPGRFSGRQFSNSRSEMNVSTLELGDSALYLCASTSDGNSYNEQFFGPGTRLTVL.

This clone was seen only a few times. The V call is TRBV11-2, the J call TRBJ1-2, with D hard to call. V shed 5 bases and J shed 3 bases, with 16 bases lying between them. CDR1 SGHAT and CDR2 FQNNGV come from the germline V gene. The CDR3 is 15 residues long. CDR3: CASSTRLRQDYGYTF. In nucleotides, the CDR3 is TGTGCCAGCAGCACCCGACTCCGCCAAGACTATGGCTACACCTTC.

V is TRBV7-9 and J is TRBJ2-2; possibly TRBD1 for D (5 bases). The CDR3 consists of 17 residues. Deletions cut 5 bases from V and 0 bases from J, with 16 bases between. Per the germline V gene, CDR1 is SEHNR and CDR2 is FQNEAQ (reference sequence). The CDR3 DNA reads TGTGCCAGCAGCCGAAATATTTTAGGGGCGAACACCGGGGAGCTGTTTTTT. Encoded protein: CASSRNILGANTGELFF.

This rearrangement joins TRBV12-5 to TRBJ1-1; D is uncertain. Germline assignment: CDR1 LGHNT and CDR2 FRNRAP. Trimming took 4 bases from V and 8 from J, leaving 8 bases between them. The CDR3 is made up of 11 amino acids. CDR3 protein: CASGYLQEAFF. DNA for the CDR3: TGTGCTAGTGGTTACCTCCAGGAAGCTTTCTTT.

The V and J genes are TRBV15 and TRBJ2-2; TRBD2 matches at 8 bases. Trimming took 0 bases from V and 2 from J; bases not matched to a gene: 5. Germline V gives CDR1 LNHNV, CDR2 YYDKDF (reference sequence). This CDR3 contains 17 residues. The CDR3 bases are TGTGCCACCAGCAGAGATAGTCTAGCGGGCAACACCGGGGAGCTGTTTTTT. It yields the protein CATSRDSLAGNTGELFF. Together with reference TRBV15 and TRBJ2-2, the CDR3 gives the full variable domain: DAMVIQNPRYQVTQFGKPVTLSCSQTLNHNVMYWYQQKSSQAPKLLFHYYDKDFNNEADTPDNFQSRRPNTSFCFLDIRSPGLGDTAMYLCATSRDSLAGNTGELFFGEGSRLTVL.

This sequence joins TRBV7-9 and TRBJ2-5, with TRBD1 matching over 11 bases. Germline-derived CDR1 and CDR2 are SEHNR and FQNEAQ (reference sequence). The CDR3 contains 16 residues. Losses at the gene ends were 5 bases for V and 3 bases for J; bases not matched to a gene: 8. In nucleotides, the CDR3 is TGTGCCAGCAGCCCAGTCACGGGACAGGGGGAAGAGACCCAGTACTTC. This sequence encodes CASSPVTGQGEETQYF.

V is TRBV13 and J is TRBJ2-1; 9 bases fit TRBD2. Germline V gene sequence: CDR1 PRHDT, CDR2 FYEKMQ (reference sequence). The CDR3 runs 12 residues. The J segment lost 11 bases and the V segment lost 8 bases, leaving 7 bases of the junction unmatched. CDR3 DNA sequence: TGTGCCAGCGGGACTAGCCCAGGCCAGCAGTTCTTC. Protein: CASGTSPGQQFF.

The rearrangement uses TRBV14 and TRBJ1-1; D is ambiguous. The CDR3 spans 13 residues. Germline CDR1 is SGHDN and CDR2 is FVKESK. V lost 11 bases to trimming and J lost 1 base, with 14 bases between them. CDR3 residues: CASTEGSNTEAFF. CDR3 DNA sequence: TGTGCCTCCACAGAAGGCTCGAACACTGAAGCTTTCTTT.

This chain uses TRBV28 with TRBJ1-2; 7 bases are a match to TRBD1. The CDR3 length is 16 residues. Trimming at V came to 7 bases and at J to 5 bases, leaving 16 bases not matched to a gene. From germline, CDR1 is MDHEN and CDR2 SYDVKM. The CDR3 loop reads CASKDTRTGGEYGYTF. The CDR3 coding sequence is TGTGCCAGCAAGGATACCCGGACAGGAGGAGAGTATGGCTACACCTTC.

The rearrangement uses TRBV5-4 and TRBJ2-2; 9 bases line up with TRBD1. The CDR3 contains 16 residues. The germline V gene has CDR1 SGHNT and CDR2 YYREEE (reference sequence). Trimming cost V 4 bases and J 4 bases; bases outside gene matches: 8. The CDR3 DNA reads as TGTGCCAGCAGCCTACCGGGACAGGGTGCCACCGGGGAGCTGTTTTTT. The encoded protein is CASSLPGQGATGELFF.

This chain links TRBV10-3 with TRBJ2-7, with D maybe TRBD1 (6 bases). Germline CDR1 and CDR2: ENHRY and SYGVKD. Trimming took off 5 bases at V and 2 bases at J, with 13 bases between the two ends. The length of the CDR3 is 14 residues. CDR3 in amino acids: CAISSQGITYEQYF. The CDR3 DNA reads TGTGCCATCAGTTCTCAGGGGATCACCTACGAGCAGTACTTC.

This rearrangement joins TRBV2 to TRBJ2-4, with D hard to call. The length of the CDR3 is 11 residues. Germline values: CDR1 SNHLY, CDR2 FYNNEI. V shed 3 bases and J shed 6 bases, with 3 bases lying between them. DNA of the CDR3: TGTGCCAGCAGTGACGGAAACATTCAGTACTTC. This codes for CASSDGNIQYF.

The gene calls are TRBV4-2 and TRBJ2-1; D is perhaps TRBD2 (7 bases). Germline assignment: CDR1 LGHNA and CDR2 YNFKEQ. This CDR3 contains 13 residues. Trimming shortened V by 8 bases and J by 2 bases, and 10 bases separated the two germline ends. The CDR3 DNA reads TGTGCCAGCGGAGGGGGGGCCTACAATGAGCAGTTCTTC. This codes for CASGGGAYNEQFF.

This chain uses TRBV4-1 with TRBJ2-5, with D unresolved. Looked up from germline, CDR1 is MGHRA and CDR2 is YSYEKL. The CDR3 runs to 16 residues. V dropped 1 base and J dropped 1 base, with 13 bases sitting between them. In DNA, the CDR3 is TGCGCCAGCAGCCAAGCCAGCGTAGCCCTCCAAGAGACCCAGTACTTC. Its protein is CASSQASVALQETQYF.

The table lists this clone with a count of one. The chain recombines TRBV10-3 with TRBJ2-1; 8 bases agree with TRBD2. With 11 bases clipped from V and 9 bases from J, the junction kept 24 bases outside the gene matches. Germline V gene sequence: CDR1 ENHRY, CDR2 SYGVKD. The CDR3 length is 17 residues. The CDR3 spells CAVRIDRFSGVSREQFF. CDR3 DNA sequence: TGTGCCGTCCGCATAGACCGATTTAGCGGGGTATCACGTGAGCAGTTCTTC.

A note on this clone: Other nucleotide sequences from this sample produce the same CDR3. The rearrangement uses TRBV12-3 or TRBV12-4 and TRBJ1-2; TRBD1 is a possible D gene (5 bases). Deletions cut 2 bases from V and 4 bases from J, with 8 bases between. The CDR3 runs to 13 residues. CDR3 sequence (DNA): TGTGCCAGCAGTTTACAGGGCGGCTATGGCTACACCTTC. Protein product: CASSLQGGYGYTF.

The chain recombines TRBV24-1 with TRBJ1-2; 8 nucleotides agree with TRBD1. Germline CDR1 KGHDR, CDR2 SFDVKD. The J segment lost 5 bases and the V segment lost 4 bases, leaving 5 bases of the junction unmatched. There are 14 residues in the CDR3. DNA of the CDR3: TGTGCCACCAGTGACCCAGGGGGCGTGTATGGCTACACCTTC. This gives the protein CATSDPGGVYGYTF.

The chain joins TRBV5-1 to TRBJ2-6; perhaps TRBD1 as D (5 bases). V was trimmed by 9 bases and J by 0 bases, leaving 10 bases between them. Germline V gene sequence: CDR1 SGHRS, CDR2 YFSETQ. The CDR3 spans 14 residues. DNA of the CDR3: TGCGCCACCAGAGACAGCTCTGGGGCCAACGTCCTGACTTTC. Amino acids: CATRDSSGANVLTF.

This sequence joins TRBV12-3 or TRBV12-4 and TRBJ1-4; D is uncertain. Trimming pared 3 bases from V and 4 bases from J, leaving 6 bases between. The CDR3 is 13 residues long. The CDR3 loop is CASSFSGNEKLFF. CDR3 DNA sequence: TGTGCCAGCAGTTTCTCCGGTAATGAAAAACTGTTTTTT.